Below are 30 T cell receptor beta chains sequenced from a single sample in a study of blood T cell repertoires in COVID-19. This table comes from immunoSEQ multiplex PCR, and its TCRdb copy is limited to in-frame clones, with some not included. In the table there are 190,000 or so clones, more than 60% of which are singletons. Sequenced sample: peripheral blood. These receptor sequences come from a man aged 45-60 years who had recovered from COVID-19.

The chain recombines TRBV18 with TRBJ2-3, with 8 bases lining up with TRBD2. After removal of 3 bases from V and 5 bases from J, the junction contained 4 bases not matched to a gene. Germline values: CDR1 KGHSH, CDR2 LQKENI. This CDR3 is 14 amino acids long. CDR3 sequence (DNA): TGTGCCAGCTCACCGGGACTAGTTCAAGATACGCAGTATTTT. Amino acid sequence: CASSPGLVQDTQYF.

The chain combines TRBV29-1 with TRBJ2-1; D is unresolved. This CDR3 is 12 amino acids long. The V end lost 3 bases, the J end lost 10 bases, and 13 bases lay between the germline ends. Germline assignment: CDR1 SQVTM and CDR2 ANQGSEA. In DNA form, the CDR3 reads TGCAGCGTTGATGACTGGATTTACGAGCAGTTCTTC. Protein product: CSVDDWIYEQFF.

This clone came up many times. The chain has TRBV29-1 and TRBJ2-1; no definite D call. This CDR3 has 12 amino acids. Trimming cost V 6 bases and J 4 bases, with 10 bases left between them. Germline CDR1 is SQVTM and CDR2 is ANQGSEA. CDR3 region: CSVDLPYNEQFF. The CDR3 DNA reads TGCAGCGTAGATCTACCATACAATGAGCAGTTCTTC.

The CDR3 region is CASSLIEDYGYTF. The CDR3 nucleotides read TGTGCCAGCAGCTTAATAGAAGACTATGGCTACACCTTC. The V and J genes are TRBV11-1 and TRBJ1-2; the D is unclear. Trimming left V 2 bases short and J 3 bases short, with 7 bases between. The CDR3 loop spans 13 amino acids. The germline gives CDR1 SGHAT, CDR2 FQDESV (reference sequence). Supplemented by reference TRBV11-1 and TRBJ1-2, the full variable domain reads EAEVAQSPRYKITEKSQAVAFWCDPISGHATLYWYRQILGQGPELLVQFQDESVVDDSQLPKDRFSAERLKGVDSTLKIQPAELGDSAMYLCASSLIEDYGYTFGSGTRLTVV.

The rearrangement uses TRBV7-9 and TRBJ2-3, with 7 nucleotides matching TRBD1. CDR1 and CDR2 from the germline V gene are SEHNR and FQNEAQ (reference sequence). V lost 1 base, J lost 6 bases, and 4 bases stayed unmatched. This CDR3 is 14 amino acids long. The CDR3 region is CASSLGQGMDTQYF. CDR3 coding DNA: TGTGCCAGCAGCTTAGGACAGGGAATGGATACGCAGTATTTT.

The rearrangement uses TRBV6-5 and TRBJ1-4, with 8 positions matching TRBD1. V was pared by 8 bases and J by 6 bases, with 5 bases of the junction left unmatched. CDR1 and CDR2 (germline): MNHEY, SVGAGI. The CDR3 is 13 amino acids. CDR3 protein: CASRRGLDEKLFF. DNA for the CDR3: TGTGCCAGCCGCAGGGGGCTCGATGAAAAACTGTTTTTT.

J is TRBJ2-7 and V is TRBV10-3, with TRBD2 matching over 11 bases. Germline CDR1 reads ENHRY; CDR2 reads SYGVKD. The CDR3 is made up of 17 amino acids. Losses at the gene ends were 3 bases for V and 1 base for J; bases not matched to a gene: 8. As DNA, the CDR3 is TGTGCCATCAGTGAAGGTGATAGCGGGAGGGGGTCCTACGAGCAGTACTTC. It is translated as CAISEGDSGRGSYEQYF.

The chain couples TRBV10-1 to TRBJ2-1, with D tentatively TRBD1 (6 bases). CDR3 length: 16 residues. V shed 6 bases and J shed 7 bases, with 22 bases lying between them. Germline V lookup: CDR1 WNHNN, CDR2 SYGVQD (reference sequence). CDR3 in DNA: TGCGCCAGCAGCCCCAACGAACAGGGTGATGATAATGAGCAGTTCTTC. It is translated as CASSPNEQGDDNEQFF.

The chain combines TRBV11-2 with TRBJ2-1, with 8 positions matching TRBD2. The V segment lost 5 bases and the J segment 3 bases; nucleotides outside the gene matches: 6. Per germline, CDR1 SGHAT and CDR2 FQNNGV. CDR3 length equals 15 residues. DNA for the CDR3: TGTGCCAGCAGCAATCTAGCGGGCTTCTACAATGAGCAGTTCTTC. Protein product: CASSNLAGFYNEQFF.

The DNA of the CDR3 is TGCGCCAGCAGTGTTGGCACCCTGGAGACCCAGTACTTC. Amino acid sequence: CASSVGTLETQYF. The J gene is TRBJ2-5, the V gene TRBV10-1; D not resolved. The CDR3 spans 13 residues. Trimming removed 4 bases from V and 5 bases from J, with 11 bases in between. Germline V gene data show CDR1 as WNHNN and CDR2 as SYGVQD (reference sequence).

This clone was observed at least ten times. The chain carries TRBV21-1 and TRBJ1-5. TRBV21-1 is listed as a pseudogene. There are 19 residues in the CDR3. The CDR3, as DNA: TGTGCCAGCAGCCGTCGCCTGATGAACCACTCGTATAGCAATCAGCCCCAGCATTTT. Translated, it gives CASSRRLMNHSYSNQPQHF.

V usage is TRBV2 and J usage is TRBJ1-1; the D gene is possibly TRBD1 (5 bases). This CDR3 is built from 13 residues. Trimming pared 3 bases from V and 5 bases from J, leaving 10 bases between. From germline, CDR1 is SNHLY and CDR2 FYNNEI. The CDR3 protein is CASSDRVLTEAFF. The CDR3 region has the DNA TGTGCCAGCAGTGACAGGGTATTGACTGAAGCTTTCTTT.

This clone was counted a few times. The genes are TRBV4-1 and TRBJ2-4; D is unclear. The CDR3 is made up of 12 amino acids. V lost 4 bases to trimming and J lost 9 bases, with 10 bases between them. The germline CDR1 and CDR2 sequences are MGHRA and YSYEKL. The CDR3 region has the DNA TGCGCCAGCAGCCTCGATTTTAGCATTCAGTACTTC. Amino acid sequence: CASSLDFSIQYF.

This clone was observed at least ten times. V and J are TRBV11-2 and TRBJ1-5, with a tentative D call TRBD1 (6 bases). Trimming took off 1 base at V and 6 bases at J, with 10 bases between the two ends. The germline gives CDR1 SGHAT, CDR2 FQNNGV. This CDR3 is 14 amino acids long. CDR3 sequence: CASSLGGRGQPQHF. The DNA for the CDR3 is TGTGCCAGCAGCTTAGGGGGGCGCGGTCAGCCCCAGCATTTT.

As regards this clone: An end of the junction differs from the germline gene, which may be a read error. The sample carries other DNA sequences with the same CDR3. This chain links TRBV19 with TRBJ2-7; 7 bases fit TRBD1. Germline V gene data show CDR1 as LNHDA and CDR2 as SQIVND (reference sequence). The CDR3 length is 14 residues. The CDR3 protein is CASIHRDRLYEQYF. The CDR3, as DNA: TGTGCAAGTATTCACCGGGACAGACTATACGAGCAGTACTTC.

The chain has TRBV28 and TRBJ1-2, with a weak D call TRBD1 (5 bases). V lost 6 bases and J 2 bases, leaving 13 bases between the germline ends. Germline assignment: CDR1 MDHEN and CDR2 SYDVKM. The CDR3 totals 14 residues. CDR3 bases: TGTGCCAGCAGCACCTATCAGGGAAACTATGGCTACACCTTC. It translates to CASSTYQGNYGYTF.

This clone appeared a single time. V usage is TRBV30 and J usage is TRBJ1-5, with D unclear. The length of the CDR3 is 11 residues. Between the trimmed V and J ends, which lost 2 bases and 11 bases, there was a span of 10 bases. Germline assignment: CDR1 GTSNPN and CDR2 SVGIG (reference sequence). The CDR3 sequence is CAWSRGRAQHF. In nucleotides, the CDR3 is TGTGCCTGGAGTAGAGGGAGGGCCCAGCATTTT.

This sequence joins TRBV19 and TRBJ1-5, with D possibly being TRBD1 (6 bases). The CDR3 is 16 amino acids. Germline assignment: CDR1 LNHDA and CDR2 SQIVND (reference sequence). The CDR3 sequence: CALRMIGRGSNQPQHF. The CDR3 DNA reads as TGTGCTCTACGCATGATAGGGAGGGGGAGCAATCAGCCCCAGCATTTT.

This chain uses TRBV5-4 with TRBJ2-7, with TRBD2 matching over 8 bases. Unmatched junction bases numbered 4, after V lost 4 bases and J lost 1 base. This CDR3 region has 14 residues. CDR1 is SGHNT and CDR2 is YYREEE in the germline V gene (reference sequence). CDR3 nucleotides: TGTGCCAGCAGCGCCGCTAGCGGGTCCTACGAGCAGTACTTC. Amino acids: CASSAASGSYEQYF.

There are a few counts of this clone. CDR3 residues: CASSQGASAYNEQFF. The CDR3, as DNA: TGCGCCAGCAGCCAAGGGGCTAGCGCCTACAATGAGCAGTTCTTC. The chain is built from TRBV4-3 and TRBJ2-1; possibly TRBD2 for D (6 bases). The CDR3 runs to 15 residues. CDR1 LGHNA and CDR2 YSLEER come from the germline V gene. V was pared by 1 base and J by 2 bases, with 9 bases between.

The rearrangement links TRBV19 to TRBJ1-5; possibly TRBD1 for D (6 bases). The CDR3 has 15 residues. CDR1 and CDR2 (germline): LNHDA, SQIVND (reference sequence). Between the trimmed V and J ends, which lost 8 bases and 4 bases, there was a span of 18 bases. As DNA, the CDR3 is TGTGCCAGTCGGCGGGGGAACCAGGGGAATCAGCCCCAGCATTTT. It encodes CASRRGNQGNQPQHF.

The CDR3 here is CASSQDRPYEQYF. The DNA for the CDR3 is TGTGCCAGCAGCCAAGACAGGCCGTACGAGCAGTACTTC. V is TRBV3-1 (or the pseudogene TRBV3-2) and J is TRBJ2-7; no clear D gene. Germline values: CDR1 LGHDT, CDR2 YNNKEL (reference sequence). This CDR3 is 13 amino acids long. V lost 0 bases to trimming and J lost 4 bases, with 7 bases between them.

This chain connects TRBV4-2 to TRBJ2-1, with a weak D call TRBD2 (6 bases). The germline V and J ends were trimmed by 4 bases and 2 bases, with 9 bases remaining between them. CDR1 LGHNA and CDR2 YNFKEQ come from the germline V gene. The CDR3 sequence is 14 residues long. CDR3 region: CASSPRGTYNEQFF. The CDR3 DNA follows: TGTGCCAGCAGCCCGCGGGGTACCTACAATGAGCAGTTCTTC.

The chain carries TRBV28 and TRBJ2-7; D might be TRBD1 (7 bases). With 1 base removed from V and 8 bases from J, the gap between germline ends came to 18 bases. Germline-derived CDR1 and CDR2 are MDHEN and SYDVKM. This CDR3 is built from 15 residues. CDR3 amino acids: CASSLSHQGGTKQYF. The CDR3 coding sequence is TGTGCCAGCAGTTTATCTCACCAGGGGGGTACGAAGCAGTACTTC.

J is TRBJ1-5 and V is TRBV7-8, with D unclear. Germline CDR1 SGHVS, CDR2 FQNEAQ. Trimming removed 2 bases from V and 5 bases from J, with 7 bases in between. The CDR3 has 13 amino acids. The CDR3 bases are TGTGCCAGCAGCTTACCCGGGTATCAGCCCCAGCATTTT. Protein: CASSLPGYQPQHF. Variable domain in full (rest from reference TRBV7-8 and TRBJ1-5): GAGVSQSPRYKVAKRGQDVALRCDPISGHVSLFWYQQALGQGPEFLTYFQNEAQLDKSGLPSDRFFAERPEGSVSTLKIQRTQQEDSAVYLCASSLPGYQPQHFGDGTRLSIL.

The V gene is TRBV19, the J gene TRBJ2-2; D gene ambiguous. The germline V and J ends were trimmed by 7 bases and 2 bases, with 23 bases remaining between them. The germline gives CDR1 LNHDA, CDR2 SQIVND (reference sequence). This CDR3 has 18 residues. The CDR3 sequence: CASKLGGQTRINTGELFF. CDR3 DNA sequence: TGTGCCAGTAAATTGGGTGGGCAGACACGAATAAACACCGGGGAGCTGTTTTTT.

CDR3 sequence reads: CAISGASGSIDNEQFF. CDR3 in DNA: TGTGCCATCAGTGGAGCTAGCGGGAGTATCGACAATGAGCAGTTCTTC. The chain has TRBV10-3 and TRBJ2-1; TRBD2 aligns across 10 bases. Germline V gene lookup returns CDR1 ENHRY and CDR2 SYGVKD. The V segment lost 4 bases and the J segment 5 bases; nucleotides outside the gene matches: 8. This CDR3 has 16 residues.

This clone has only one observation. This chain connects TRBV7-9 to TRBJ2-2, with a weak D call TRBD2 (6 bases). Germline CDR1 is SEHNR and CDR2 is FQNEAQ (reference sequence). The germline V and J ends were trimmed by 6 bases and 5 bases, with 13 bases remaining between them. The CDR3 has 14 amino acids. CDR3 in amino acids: CASRPEEGTGELFF. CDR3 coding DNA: TGTGCCAGCAGACCGGAGGAGGGAACCGGGGAGCTGTTTTTT.

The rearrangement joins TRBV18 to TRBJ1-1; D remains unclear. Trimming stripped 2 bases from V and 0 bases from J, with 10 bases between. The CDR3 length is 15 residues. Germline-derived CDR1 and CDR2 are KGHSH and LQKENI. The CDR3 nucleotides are TGTGCCAGCTCACCAGGCCAAACGATGAACACTGAAGCTTTCTTT. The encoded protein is CASSPGQTMNTEAFF.

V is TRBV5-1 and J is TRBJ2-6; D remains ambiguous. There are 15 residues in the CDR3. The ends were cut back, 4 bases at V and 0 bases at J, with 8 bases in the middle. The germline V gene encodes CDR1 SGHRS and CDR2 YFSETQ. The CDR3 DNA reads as TGCGCCAGCAGCCCGACGGGCTCTGGGGCCAACGTCCTGACTTTC. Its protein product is CASSPTGSGANVLTF.